The T cell receptor beta chain under discussion was sequenced for a study of T cells in Graves' hyperthyroidism and ophthalmopathy. The overall study: Once the initial diagnosis was made, peripheral blood was obtained before any treatment.

An absence of ophthalmopathy progression within 18 months meant stable Graves' hyperthyroidism. Hyperthyroidism, newly diagnosed and lasting under 2 months, affected patients aged 18 to 65. The CDR3 loop spans 13 amino acids. V was clipped by 0 bases and J by 6 bases, with 8 bases between them. Germline V gene data show CDR1 as SEHNR and CDR2 as FQNEAQ (reference sequence). With regard to this clonotype: Its antigen remains unknown.

The CDR3 regions of TCR beta were amplified from RNA transcripts. The TCR CDR3 was amplified in a first-round RT-PCR using the HTBI primer set. TCRdb re-called the multiplex PCR reads through MiXCR, storing one row per CDR3 protein. The table includes about 480,000 distinct CDR3 sequences, roughly 14% detected once. Notes on the study in general: Clonotypes that were expanded in thyroid above 0.001 mostly appeared in blood too.

This receptor was obtained from a woman between 18 and 30 years old with Graves' hyperthyroidism. Sequenced material: blood. This chain uses TRBV7-9 with TRBJ1-1, with D possibly being TRBD1 (6 bases). Here the CDR3 DNA reads TGTGCCAGCAGCTTAGCAGGGGGGGCTGAAGCTTTCTTT. Protein product: CASSLAGGAEAFF.